This T cell receptor beta chain came from a study of T cell responses to AZD1222 COVID-19 vaccine. Overall study context: Pooled together were second doses at about 4 or about 12 weeks. Study-wide results and caveats: When two AZD1222 doses had been given, Spike-specific TCR breadth and depth rose. Dominant CD4 TCR responses targeted spike regions 160-218 and 743-854.

The table came from immunoSEQ multiplex PCR; TCRdb's copy has only in-frame clones and leaves some out. The sample lists approximately 90,000 clones; 86% were seen once. V lost 0 bases, J lost 4 bases, and 11 bases lay in between. There are 15 residues in the CDR3. Germline V gene data show CDR1 as SGHDT and CDR2 as YYEEEE. Notes on this clone: The antigen is undetermined.

J is TRBJ1-3 and V is TRBV5-6; D may be TRBD1 (5 bases). The specimen comprised peripheral blood, sampled on day 0 of AZD1222 vaccination. This receptor was obtained from an adult in good health. The CDR3 reads CASSLVQGSGNTIYF. The CDR3 coding sequence is TGTGCCAGCAGCTTGGTCCAGGGATCCGGAAACACCATATATTTT.